This TCR beta chain is drawn from a study of T cell repertoires in cytomegalovirus infection. In its sample, this clonotype was seen many times. Trimming at V came to 2 bases and at J to 10 bases, leaving 6 bases not matched to a gene. This CDR3 contains 14 residues. CDR1 SGHVS and CDR2 FQNEAQ come from the germline V gene. One entry per CDR3 protein, called by TCRdb with MiXCR from the reads. The sample has roughly 280,000 distinct CDR3 sequences; roughly 15% are singletons. The receptor comes from a human donor in good health (CMV status not recorded). Some clones in this sample may be carry-over from other donors' samples. The V and J genes are TRBV7-8 and TRBJ2-1, with 9 bases matching TRBD1. Sequencing was performed on PBMCs. The CDR3 nucleotides read TGTGCCAGCAGCTTACCCGGGACAGGGAACGAGCAGTTCTTC. Protein sequence: CASSLPGTGNEQFF.